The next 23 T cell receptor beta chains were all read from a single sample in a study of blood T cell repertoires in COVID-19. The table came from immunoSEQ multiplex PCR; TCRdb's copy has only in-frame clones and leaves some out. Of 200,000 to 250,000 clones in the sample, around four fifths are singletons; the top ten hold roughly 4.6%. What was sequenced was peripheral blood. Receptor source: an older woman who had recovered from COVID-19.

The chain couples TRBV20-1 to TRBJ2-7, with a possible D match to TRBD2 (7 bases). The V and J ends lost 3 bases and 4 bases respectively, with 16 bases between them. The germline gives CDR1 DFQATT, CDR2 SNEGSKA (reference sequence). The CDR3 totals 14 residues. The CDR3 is CSASTGGRGYEQYF. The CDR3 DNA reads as TGCAGTGCTAGTACGGGGGGCCGGGGTTACGAGCAGTACTTC.

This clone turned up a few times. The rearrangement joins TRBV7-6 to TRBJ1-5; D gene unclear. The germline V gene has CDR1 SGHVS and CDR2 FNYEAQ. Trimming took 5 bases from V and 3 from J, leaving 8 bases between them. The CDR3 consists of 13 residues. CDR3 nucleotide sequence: TGTGCCAGCAGCCCCCGTCCCAATCAGCCCCAGCATTTT. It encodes CASSPRPNQPQHF.

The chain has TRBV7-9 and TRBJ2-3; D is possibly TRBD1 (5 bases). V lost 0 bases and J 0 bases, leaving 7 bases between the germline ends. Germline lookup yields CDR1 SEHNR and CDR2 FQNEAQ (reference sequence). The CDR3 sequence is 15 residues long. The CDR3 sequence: CASSLAGLSTDTQYF. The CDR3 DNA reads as TGTGCCAGCAGCTTAGCGGGGCTAAGCACAGATACGCAGTATTTT.

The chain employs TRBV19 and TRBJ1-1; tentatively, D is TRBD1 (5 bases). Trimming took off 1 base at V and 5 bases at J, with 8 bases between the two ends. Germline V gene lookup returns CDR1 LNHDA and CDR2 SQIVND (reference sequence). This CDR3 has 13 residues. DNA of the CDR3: TGTGCCAGTAGTATAGGGGGCTATACTGAAGCTTTCTTT. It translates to CASSIGGYTEAFF.

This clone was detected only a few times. The DNA of the CDR3 is TGTGCCAGTAGTAGACTCGGTAGCGGGGGGGCTCATGAGCAGTTCTTC. This gives the protein CASSRLGSGGAHEQFF. The chain combines TRBV19 with TRBJ2-1; TRBD2 matches 11 bases. The V gene end was trimmed by 4 bases and the J gene end by 8 bases; junction bases not matched to a gene: 10. The CDR3 is 16 amino acids. Germline loops: CDR1 LNHDA, CDR2 SQIVND (reference sequence).

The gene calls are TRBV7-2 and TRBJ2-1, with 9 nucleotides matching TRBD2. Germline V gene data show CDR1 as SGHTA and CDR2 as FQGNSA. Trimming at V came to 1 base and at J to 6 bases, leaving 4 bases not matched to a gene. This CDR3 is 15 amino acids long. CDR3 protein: CASSLVAGVTNEQFF. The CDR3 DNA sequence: TGTGCCAGCAGCTTAGTAGCGGGGGTTACCAATGAGCAGTTCTTC.

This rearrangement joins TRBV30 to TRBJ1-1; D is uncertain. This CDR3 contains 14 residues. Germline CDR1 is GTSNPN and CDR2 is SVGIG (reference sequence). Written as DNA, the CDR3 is TGTGCTTGGGGAAAAGGGAGTGTGGGCACTGAAGCTTTCTTT. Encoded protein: CAWGKGSVGTEAFF.

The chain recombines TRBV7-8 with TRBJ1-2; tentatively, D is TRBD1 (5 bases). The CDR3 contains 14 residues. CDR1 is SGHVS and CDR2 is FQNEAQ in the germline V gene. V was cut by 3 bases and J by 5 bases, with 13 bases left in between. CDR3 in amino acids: CASSLTPQGYGYTF. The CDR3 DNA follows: TGTGCCAGCAGCTTGACCCCCCAGGGTTATGGCTACACCTTC.

Here the CDR3 DNA reads TGTGCCACCAGTGAAAGCACCGGGGAGCTGTTTTTT. Its protein product is CATSESTGELFF. V and J are TRBV24-1 and TRBJ1-3; D call uncertain. The assigned J gene may be wrong: the sequence end matches TRBJ2-2 better. The length of the CDR3 is 12 residues. Germline values: CDR1 KGHDR, CDR2 SFDVKD.

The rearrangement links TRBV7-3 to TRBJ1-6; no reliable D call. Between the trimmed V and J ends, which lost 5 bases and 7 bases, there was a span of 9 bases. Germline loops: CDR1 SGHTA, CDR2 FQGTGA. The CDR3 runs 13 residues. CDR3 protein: CASSPSLNSPLHF. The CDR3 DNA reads TGTGCCAGCAGCCCGTCTTTGAATTCACCCCTCCACTTT.

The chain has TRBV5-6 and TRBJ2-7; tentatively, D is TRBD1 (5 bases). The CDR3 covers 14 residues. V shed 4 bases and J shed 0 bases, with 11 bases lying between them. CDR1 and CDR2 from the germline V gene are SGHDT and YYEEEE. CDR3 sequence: CASSATASSYEQYF. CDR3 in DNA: TGTGCCAGCAGCGCGACAGCTAGCTCCTACGAGCAGTACTTC.

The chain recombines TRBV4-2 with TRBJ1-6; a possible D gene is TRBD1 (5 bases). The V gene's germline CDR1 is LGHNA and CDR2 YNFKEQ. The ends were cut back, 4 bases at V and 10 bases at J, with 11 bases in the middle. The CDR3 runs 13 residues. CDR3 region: CASSPPGGSPLHF. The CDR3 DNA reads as TGTGCCAGCAGCCCCCCCGGGGGGTCACCCCTCCACTTT.

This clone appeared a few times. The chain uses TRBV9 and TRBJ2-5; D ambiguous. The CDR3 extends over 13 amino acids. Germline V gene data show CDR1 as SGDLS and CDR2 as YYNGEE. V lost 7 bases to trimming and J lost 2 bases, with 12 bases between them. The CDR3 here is CASGKTGQETQYF. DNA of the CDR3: TGTGCCAGCGGAAAGACTGGGCAAGAGACCCAGTACTTC.

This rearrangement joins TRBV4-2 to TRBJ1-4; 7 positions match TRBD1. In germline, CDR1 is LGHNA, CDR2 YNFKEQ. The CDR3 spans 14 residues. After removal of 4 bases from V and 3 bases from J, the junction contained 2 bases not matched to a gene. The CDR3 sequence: CASSPGTANEKLFF. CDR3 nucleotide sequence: TGTGCCAGCAGCCCCGGGACAGCTAATGAAAAACTGTTTTTT.

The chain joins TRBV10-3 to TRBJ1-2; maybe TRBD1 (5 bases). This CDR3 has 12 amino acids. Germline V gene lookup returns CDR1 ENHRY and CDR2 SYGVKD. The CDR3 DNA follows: TGTGCAAACAGGTTAACTAACTATGGCTACACCTTC. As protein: CANRLTNYGYTF.

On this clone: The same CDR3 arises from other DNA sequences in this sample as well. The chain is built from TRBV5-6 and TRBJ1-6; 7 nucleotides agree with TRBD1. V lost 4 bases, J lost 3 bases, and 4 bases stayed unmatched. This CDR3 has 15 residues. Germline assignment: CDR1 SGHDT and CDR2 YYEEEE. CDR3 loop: CASSLGQSYNSPLHF. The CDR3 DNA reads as TGTGCCAGCAGCCTGGGACAGAGCTATAATTCACCCCTCCACTTT.

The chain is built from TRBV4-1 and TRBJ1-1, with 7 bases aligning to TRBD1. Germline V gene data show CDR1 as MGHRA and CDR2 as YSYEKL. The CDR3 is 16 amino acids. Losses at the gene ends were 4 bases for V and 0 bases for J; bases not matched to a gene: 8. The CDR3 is CASSPGQNIMNTEAFF. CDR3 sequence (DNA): TGCGCCAGCAGCCCGGGACAGAATATCATGAACACTGAAGCTTTCTTT.

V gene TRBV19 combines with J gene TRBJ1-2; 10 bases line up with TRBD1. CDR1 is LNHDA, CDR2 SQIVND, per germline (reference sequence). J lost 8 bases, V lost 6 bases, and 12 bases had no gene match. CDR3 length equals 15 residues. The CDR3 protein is CASSQPGQGFWGYTF. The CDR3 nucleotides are TGTGCCAGTAGCCAACCGGGACAGGGGTTTTGGGGCTACACCTTC. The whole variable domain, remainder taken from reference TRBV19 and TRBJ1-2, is DGGITQSPKYLFRKEGQNVTLSCEQNLNHDAMYWYRQDPGQGLRLIYYSQIVNDFQKGDIAEGYSVSREKKESFPLTVTSAQKNPTAFYLCASSQPGQGFWGYTFGSGTRLTVV.

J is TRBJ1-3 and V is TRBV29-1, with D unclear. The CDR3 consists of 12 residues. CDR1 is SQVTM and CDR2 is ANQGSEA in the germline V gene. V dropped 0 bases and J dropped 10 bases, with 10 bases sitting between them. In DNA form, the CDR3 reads TGCAGCGTTGAAGACCCCGTCTCGACCATATATTTT. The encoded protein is CSVEDPVSTIYF.

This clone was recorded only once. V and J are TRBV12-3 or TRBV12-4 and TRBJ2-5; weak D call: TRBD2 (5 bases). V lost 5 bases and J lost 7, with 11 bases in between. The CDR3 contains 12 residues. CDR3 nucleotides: TGTGCCAGCAGTGGACTTGGAGGGACCCAGTACTTC. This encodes CASSGLGGTQYF.

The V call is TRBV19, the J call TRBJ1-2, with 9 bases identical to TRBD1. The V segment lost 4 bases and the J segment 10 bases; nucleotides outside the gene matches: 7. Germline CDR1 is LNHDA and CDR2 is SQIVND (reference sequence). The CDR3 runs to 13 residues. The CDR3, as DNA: TGTGCCAGTAGTACCGACAGGGGGATAGTCTACACCTTC. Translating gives CASSTDRGIVYTF.

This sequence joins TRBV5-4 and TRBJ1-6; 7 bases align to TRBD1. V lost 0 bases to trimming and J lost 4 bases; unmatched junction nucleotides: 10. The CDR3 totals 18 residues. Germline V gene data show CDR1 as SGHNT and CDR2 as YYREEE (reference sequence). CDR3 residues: CASSLGQGSLLYNSPLHF. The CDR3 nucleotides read TGTGCCAGCAGCTTGGGACAGGGATCGCTCCTATATAATTCACCCCTCCACTTT.

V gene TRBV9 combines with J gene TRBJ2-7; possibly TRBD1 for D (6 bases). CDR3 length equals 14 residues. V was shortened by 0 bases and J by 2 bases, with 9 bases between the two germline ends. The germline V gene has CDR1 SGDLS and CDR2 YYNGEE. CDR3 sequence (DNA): TGTGCCAGCAGCGTAGGGCAGGGGACCTACGAGCAGTACTTC. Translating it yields CASSVGQGTYEQYF.